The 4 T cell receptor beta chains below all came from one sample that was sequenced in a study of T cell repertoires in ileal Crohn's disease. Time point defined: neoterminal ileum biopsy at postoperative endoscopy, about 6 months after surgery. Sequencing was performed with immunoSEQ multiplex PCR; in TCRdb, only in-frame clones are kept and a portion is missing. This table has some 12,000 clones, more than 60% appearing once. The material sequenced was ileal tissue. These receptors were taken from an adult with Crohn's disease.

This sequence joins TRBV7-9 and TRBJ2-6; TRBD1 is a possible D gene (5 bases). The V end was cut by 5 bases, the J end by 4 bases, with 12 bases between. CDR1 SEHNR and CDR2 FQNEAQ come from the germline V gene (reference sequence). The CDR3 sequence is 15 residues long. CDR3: CASSPRVSGANVLTF. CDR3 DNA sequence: TGTGCCAGCAGCCCCAGGGTGTCGGGGGCCAACGTCCTGACTTTC.

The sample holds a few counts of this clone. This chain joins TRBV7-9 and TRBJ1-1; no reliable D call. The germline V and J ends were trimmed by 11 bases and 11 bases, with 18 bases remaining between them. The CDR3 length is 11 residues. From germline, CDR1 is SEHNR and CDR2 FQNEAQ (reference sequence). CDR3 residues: CAYRGGDTAFF. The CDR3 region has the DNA TGTGCCTATCGGGGAGGAGATACGGCTTTCTTT.

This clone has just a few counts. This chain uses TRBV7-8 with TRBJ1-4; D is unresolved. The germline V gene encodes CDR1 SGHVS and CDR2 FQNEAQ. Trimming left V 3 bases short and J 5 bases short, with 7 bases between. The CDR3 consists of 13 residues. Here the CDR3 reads CASSFGGNEKLFF. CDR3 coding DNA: TGTGCCAGCAGCTTCGGCGGGAATGAAAAACTGTTTTTT.

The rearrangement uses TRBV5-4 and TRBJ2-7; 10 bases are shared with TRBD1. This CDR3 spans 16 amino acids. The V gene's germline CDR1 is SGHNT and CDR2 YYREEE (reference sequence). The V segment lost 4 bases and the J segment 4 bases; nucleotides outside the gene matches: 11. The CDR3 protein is CASSPRGDRGRYEQYF. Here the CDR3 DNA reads TGTGCCAGCAGCCCGCGCGGGGACAGGGGAAGGTACGAGCAGTACTTC.